The present T cell receptor (beta chain) was sequenced within a study of blood T cell repertoires in COVID-19. The overall study: COVID-19 samples from acute and convalescent phases originated in the United States, Italy and Spain. In each case, the material was cDNA or gDNA derived from T cells, B-cell-depleted T cells, or PBMCs.

Trimming removed 4 bases from V and 10 bases from J; junction bases left unmatched: 6. This CDR3 spans 12 amino acids. Germline values: CDR1 MNHEY, CDR2 SVGAGI. Authors' methods: Amplification with reference gene primers provided the estimates of nucleated cell counts. Clones were sequenced by immunoSEQ multiplex PCR, and TCRdb holds only the in-frame ones, with some missing. Clone size and the V and J calls come from that table; the DNA yielded D and trimming. This sample has over 150,000 clones, with over 60% found just once. The receptor was isolated from a man between 60 and 70 years old with acute or convalescent COVID-19. The gene calls are TRBV6-5 and TRBJ1-2; TRBD1 aligns across 7 bases. Material: peripheral blood. The CDR3 spells CASSSGQVAYTF. The DNA of the CDR3 is TGTGCCAGCAGTTCCGGACAGGTAGCCTACACCTTC.